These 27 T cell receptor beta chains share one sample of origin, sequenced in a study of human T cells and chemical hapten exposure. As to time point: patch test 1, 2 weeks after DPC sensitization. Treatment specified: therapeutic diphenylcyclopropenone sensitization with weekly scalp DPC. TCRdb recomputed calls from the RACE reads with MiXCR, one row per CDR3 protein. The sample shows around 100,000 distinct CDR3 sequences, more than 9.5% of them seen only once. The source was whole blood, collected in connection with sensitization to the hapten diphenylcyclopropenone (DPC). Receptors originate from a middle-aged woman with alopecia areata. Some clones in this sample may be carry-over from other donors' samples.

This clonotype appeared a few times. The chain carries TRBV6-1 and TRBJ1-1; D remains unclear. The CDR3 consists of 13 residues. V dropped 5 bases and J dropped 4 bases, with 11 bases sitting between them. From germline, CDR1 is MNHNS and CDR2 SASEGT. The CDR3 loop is CASSPKGGTEAFF. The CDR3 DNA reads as TGTGCCAGCAGTCCTAAAGGTGGCACTGAAGCTTTCTTT.

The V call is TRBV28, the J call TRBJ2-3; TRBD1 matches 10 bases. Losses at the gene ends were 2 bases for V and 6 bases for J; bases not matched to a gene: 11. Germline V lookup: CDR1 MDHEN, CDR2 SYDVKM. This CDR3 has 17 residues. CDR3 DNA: TGTGCCAGCAGTTTAGCGGGAGGACAGGGGGTCGTCGATACGCAGTATTTT. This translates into CASSLAGGQGVVDTQYF.

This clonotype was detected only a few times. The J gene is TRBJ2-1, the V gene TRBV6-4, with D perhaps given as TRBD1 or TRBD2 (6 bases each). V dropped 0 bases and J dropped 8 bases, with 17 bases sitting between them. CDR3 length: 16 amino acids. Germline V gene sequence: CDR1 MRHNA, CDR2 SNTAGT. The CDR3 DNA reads TGTGCCAGCAGTGACTCTAGGGGGGCACCCCGCGATGAGCAGTTCTTC. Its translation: CASSDSRGAPRDEQFF.

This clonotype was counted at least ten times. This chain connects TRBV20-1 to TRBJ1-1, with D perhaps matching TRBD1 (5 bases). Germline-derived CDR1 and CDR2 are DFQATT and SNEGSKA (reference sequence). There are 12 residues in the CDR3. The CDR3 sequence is CSGGGGGTEAFF. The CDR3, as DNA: TGCAGCGGAGGCGGGGGAGGCACTGAAGCTTTCTTT.

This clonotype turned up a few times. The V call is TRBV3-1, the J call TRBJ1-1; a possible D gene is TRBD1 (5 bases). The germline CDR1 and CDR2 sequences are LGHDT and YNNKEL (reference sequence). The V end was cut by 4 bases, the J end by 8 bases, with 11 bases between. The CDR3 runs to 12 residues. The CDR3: CASSRLGGEAFF. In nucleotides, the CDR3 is TGTGCCAGCAGCCGCCTTGGGGGAGAAGCTTTCTTT.

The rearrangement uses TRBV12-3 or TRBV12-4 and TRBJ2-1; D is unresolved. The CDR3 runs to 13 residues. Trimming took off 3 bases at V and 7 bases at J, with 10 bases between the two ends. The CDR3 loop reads CASSLSEENEQFF. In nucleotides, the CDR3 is TGTGCCAGCAGTTTGTCCGAAGAGAATGAGCAGTTCTTC.

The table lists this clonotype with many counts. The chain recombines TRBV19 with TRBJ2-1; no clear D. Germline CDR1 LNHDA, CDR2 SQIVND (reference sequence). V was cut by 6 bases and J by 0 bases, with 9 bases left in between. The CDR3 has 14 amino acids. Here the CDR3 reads CASRAESSYNEQFF. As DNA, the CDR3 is TGTGCCAGTAGAGCCGAAAGCTCCTACAATGAGCAGTTCTTC.

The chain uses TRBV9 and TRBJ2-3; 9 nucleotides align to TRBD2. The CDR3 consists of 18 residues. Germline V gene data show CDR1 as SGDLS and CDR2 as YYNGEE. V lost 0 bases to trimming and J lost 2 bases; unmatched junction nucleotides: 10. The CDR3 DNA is TGTGCCAGCAGCGTAGGTCGGGGAGCGGGGGGCCTCACAGATACGCAGTATTTT. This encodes CASSVGRGAGGLTDTQYF.

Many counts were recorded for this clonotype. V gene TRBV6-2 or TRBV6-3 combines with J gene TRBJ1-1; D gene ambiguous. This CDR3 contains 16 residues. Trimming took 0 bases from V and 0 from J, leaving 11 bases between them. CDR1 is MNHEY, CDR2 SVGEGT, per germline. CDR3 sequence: CASSYSQARLNTEAFF. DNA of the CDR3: TGTGCCAGCAGTTACTCCCAGGCAAGGCTGAACACTGAAGCTTTCTTT.

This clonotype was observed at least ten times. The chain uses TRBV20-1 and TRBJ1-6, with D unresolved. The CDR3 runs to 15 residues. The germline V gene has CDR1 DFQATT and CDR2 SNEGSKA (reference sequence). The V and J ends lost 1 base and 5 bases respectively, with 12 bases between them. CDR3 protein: CSARAPGSNNSPLHF. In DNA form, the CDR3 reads TGCAGTGCTAGAGCTCCGGGCTCAAATAATTCACCCCTCCACTTT.

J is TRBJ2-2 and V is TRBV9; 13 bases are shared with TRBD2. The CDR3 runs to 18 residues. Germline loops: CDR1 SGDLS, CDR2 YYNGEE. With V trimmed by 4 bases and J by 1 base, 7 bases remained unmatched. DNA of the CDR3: TGTGCCAGCAGCAGAGGGACTAGCGGGGTGAGGAACACCGGGGAGCTGTTTTTT. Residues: CASSRGTSGVRNTGELFF.

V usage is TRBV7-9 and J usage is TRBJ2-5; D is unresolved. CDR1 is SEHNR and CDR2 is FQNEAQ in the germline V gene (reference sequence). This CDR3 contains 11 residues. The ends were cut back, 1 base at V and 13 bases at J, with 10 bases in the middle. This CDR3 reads CASSLGSDPYF. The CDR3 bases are TGTGCCAGCAGCTTAGGCAGTGACCCGTACTTC.

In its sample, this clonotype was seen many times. CDR3 DNA: TGTGCCAGCAGCCAAAGGACAGGGGGGTACAATCAGCCCCAGCATTTT. Its protein is CASSQRTGGYNQPQHF. The chain employs TRBV3-1 and TRBJ1-5, with TRBD1 identical over 10 bases. Trimming cost V 2 bases and J 3 bases; bases outside gene matches: 4. Germline V lookup: CDR1 LGHDT, CDR2 YNNKEL (reference sequence). The CDR3 contains 16 residues. The complete variable domain, with remaining parts taken from reference TRBV3-1 and TRBJ1-5, reads DTAVSQTPKYLVTQMGNDKSIKCEQNLGHDTMYWYKQDSKKFLKIMFSYNNKELIINETVPNRFSPKSPDKAHLNLHINSLELGDSAVYFCASSQRTGGYNQPQHFGDGTRLSIL.

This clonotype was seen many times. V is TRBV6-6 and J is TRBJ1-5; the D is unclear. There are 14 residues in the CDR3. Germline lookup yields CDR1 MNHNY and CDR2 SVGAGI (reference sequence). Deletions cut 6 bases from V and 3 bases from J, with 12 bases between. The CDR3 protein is CASSDDGLNQPQHF. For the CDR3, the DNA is TGTGCCAGCAGCGACGATGGCCTCAATCAGCCCCAGCATTTT.

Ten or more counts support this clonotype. The chain's CDR3 is CSVNHRGPGNTIYF. The CDR3 DNA reads as TGCAGCGTTAACCACAGGGGTCCTGGAAACACCATATATTTT. The chain employs TRBV29-1 and TRBJ1-3; 7 bases agree with TRBD1. The trim removed 5 bases at V and 2 bases at J, leaving 6 bases unmatched. The germline V gene encodes CDR1 SQVTM and CDR2 ANQGSEA. The CDR3 consists of 14 residues.

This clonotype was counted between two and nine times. CDR3 sequence reads: CASRSASGIEYF. The CDR3 DNA follows: TGTGCCAGCAGATCCGCTAGCGGGATAGAGTACTTC. This rearrangement joins TRBV6-2 or TRBV6-3 to TRBJ2-7, with 9 positions matching TRBD2. The CDR3 sequence is 12 residues long. Germline CDR1 MNHEY, CDR2 SVGEGT. With V trimmed by 6 bases and J by 11 bases, 8 bases remained unmatched.

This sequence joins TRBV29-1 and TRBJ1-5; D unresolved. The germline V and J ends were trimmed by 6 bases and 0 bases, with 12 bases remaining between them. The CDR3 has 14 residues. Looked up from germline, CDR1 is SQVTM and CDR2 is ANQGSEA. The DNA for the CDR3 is TGCAGCGTCTCAGTTGATAATAGCAATCAGCCCCAGCATTTT. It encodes CSVSVDNSNQPQHF.

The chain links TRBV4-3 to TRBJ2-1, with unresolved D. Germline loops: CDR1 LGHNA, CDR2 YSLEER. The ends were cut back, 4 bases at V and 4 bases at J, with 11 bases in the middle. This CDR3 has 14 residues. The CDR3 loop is CASSLRGGYNEQFF. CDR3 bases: TGCGCCAGCAGCCTCCGAGGCGGTTACAATGAGCAGTTCTTC.

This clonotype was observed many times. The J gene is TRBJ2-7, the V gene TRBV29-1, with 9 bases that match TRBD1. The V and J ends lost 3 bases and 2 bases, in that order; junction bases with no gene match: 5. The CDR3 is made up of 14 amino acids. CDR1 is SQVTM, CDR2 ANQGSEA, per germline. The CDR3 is CSVDGGQGTYEQYF. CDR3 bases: TGCAGCGTTGATGGGGGACAGGGTACCTACGAGCAGTACTTC.

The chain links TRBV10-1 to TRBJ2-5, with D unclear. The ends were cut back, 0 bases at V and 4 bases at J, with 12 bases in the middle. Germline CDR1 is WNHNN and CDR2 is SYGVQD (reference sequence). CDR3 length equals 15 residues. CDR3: CASSESPGTSETQYF. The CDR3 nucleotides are TGCGCCAGCAGTGAGTCCCCTGGAACGTCAGAGACCCAGTACTTC.

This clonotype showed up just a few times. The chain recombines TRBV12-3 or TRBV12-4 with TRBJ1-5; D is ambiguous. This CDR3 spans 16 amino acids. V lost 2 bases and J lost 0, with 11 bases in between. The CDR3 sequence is CASSLSAVISNQPQHF. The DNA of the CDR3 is TGTGCCAGCAGTTTATCGGCGGTGATTAGCAATCAGCCCCAGCATTTT.

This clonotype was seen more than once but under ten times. The CDR3 region has the DNA TGTGCCAGCAGTCTGTCACCGCTCTCTGGAAACACCATATATTTT. Protein: CASSLSPLSGNTIYF. The rearrangement links TRBV7-2 to TRBJ1-3; D is ambiguous. With 6 bases removed from V and 0 bases from J, the gap between germline ends came to 12 bases. Germline CDR1 SGHTA, CDR2 FQGNSA. The CDR3 spans 15 residues.

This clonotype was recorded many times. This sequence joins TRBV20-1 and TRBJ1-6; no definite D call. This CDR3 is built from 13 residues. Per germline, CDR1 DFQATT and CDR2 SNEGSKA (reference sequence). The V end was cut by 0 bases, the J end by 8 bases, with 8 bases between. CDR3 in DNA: TGCAGTGCTAGAGACGACCCGTATTCACCCCTCCACTTT. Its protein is CSARDDPYSPLHF.

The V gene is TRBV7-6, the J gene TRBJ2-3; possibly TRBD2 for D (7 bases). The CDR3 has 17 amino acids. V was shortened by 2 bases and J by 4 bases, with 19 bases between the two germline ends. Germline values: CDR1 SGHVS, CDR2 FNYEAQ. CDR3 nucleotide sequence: TGTGCCAGCAGCTTAACCTCCGGGGGGCGAGGGGCAGATACGCAGTATTTT. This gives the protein CASSLTSGGRGADTQYF.

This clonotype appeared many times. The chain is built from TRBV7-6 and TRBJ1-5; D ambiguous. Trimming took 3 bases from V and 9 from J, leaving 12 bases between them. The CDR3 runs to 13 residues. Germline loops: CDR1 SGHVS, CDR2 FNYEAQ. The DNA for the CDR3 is TGTGCCAGCAGCTTCGCCTGGGAAGGGCCCCAGCATTTT. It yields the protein CASSFAWEGPQHF.

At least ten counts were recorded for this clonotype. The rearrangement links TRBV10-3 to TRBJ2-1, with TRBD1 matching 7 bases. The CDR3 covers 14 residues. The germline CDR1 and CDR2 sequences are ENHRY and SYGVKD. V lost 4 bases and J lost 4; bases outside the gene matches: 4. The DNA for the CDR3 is TGTGCCATCAGTGTGCTGACAGGGTACAATGAGCAGTTCTTC. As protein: CAISVLTGYNEQFF.

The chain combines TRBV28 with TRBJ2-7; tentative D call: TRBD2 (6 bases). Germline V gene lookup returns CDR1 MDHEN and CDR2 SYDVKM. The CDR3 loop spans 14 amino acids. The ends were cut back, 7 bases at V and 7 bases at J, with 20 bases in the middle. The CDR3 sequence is CASTEGGDPREQYF. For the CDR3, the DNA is TGTGCCAGCACCGAGGGCGGGGACCCTAGGGAGCAGTACTTC.